This is a list of T cell receptor beta chains from one sample in a study of blood T cell repertoires in COVID-19. Libraries were prepared by immunoSEQ multiplex PCR; TCRdb keeps only in-frame clonotypes and omits some of them. Here the sample spans about 200,000 clones, 75% to 90% being singletons. The source material was peripheral blood. These receptors all stem from a woman of 80 years or more with COVID-19, enrolled during active disease. Each CDR3 is given with its conserved first and last residue. The order of the fields is CDR3 DNA, CDR3 protein, J gene, clone size, V gene, D gene. D genes are given only for firm matches. Rows may omit the clone size; those that give it use once, few, many or a size class.

TGTGCCAGCAGCTTAGGACAGAATTCTTATCAGCCCCAGCATTTT	CASSLGQNSYQPQHF	TRBJ1-5	.	TRBV5-6	.
TGTGCCAGCAGCCCGGACAGGGATCAGCCCCAGCATTTT	CASSPDRDQPQHF	TRBJ1-5	.	TRBV6-5	TRBD1
TGTGCCACCAGGGCTAGCGGGAGGGAGAACACCGGGGAGCTGTTTTTT	CATRASGRENTGELFF	TRBJ2-2	.	TRBV24-1	TRBD2
TGTGCCTGGAACCGACAGGGGAACTATGGCTACACCTTC	CAWNRQGNYGYTF	TRBJ1-2	.	TRBV30	TRBD1
TGTGCCAGCAGCACCCGACAGGGGCGCATCTACAATGAGCAGTTCTTC	CASSTRQGRIYNEQFF	TRBJ2-1	few	TRBV11-2	TRBD1
TGCGCCAGCAGCTTAGGAGATCGTGCTAATGAAAAACTGTTTTTT	CASSLGDRANEKLFF	TRBJ1-4	.	TRBV5-1	.
TGTGCCAGCAGTTCGGGAGCCAATCAGCCCCAGCATTTT	CASSSGANQPQHF	TRBJ1-5	.	TRBV6-5	.
TGTGCCAGCAGTGTTAAAGGGGGCTCCTACGAGCAGTACTTC	CASSVKGGSYEQYF	TRBJ2-7	.	TRBV27	.
TGTGCCATCACCGACCCCGGACTAGCGGAAAAAGGCGATGAGCAGTTCTTC	CAITDPGLAEKGDEQFF	TRBJ2-1	.	TRBV10-3	TRBD2
TGTGCCAGCAGCCTCGACAGCCTTAATTCACCCCTCCACTTT	CASSLDSLNSPLHF	TRBJ1-6	.	TRBV7-9	.
TGTGCCAGCAGTAGCCGGGGAGCTTTCTTT	CASSSRGAFF	TRBJ1-1	.	TRBV2	.
TGCGCCAGCAGCTCTGGTACAGGGGGGGTCTATGGCTACACCTTC	CASSSGTGGVYGYTF	TRBJ1-2	.	TRBV5-1	TRBD1
TGCGCCAGCAGTTCGGGAGGTGGGAGGTATGAGCAGTTCTTC	CASSSGGGRYEQFF	TRBJ2-1	.	TRBV5-1	TRBD2
TGCGCCAGCAACGCCGGAGGCGATCCCTACGAGCAGTACTTC	CASNAGGDPYEQYF	TRBJ2-7	.	TRBV10-1	.
TGCGCCAGCAAGGAGTCTGGAAACACCATATATTTT	CASKESGNTIYF	TRBJ1-3	.	TRBV5-1	.